This T cell receptor (beta chain) was sequenced during a study of tumor-infiltrating lymphocytes in primary liver carcinoma. Study at large: Those enrolled were patients of both sexes, who were aged 30 to 69 years. Study-level findings and limits: Merely about 7.5-25% of top clones occurred in all five tumor regions. Tumor-adjacent and tumor-blood pairs shared less of their repertoires than tumor region pairs shared. Tumors had a top-250-clone fraction that was significantly higher than blood (p = 0.039).

CDR1 is SGHRS and CDR2 is YFSETQ in the germline V gene. This CDR3 has 16 amino acids. Priming with a constant-region primer yielded TCR beta cDNA from about 510 ng total RNA. Library construction for TCR beta comprised three nested multiplex PCR rounds performed with slightly modified ARM-PCR. The first two PCR rounds used TRBV1-TRBV30 primers with a Cbeta primer, 10 cycles each. MiXCR was run by TCRdb on the multiplex PCR reads, yielding one entry per CDR3 protein. The table records 90,000 to 110,000 distinct CDR3 sequences, roughly 80% of them present only once. Investigators took RNA and DNA out together from about 21-30 mg of unsorted bulk tissue. Note on this clonotype: The antigen remains undetermined. A junction end diverges from the germline sequence, so it may reflect a read error.

This clonotype originated in a man aged 35 to 55 with primary liver carcinoma and hepatitis B virus infection. The V call is TRBV5-1, the J call TRBJ2-5; TRBD1 aligns across 11 bases. The sample was liver tumor tissue from sampling region 3. Subset in this sample: tumor region T3, left-lateral pole. The CDR3, as DNA: TGCGCCAGCAGCGCCGGGACAGGGGGAGGAAGGGAGACCCAATGCTTC. Protein: CASSAGTGGGRETQCF.